This is a list of T cell receptor beta chains from one sample in a study of cytomegalovirus exposure and HLA in healthy donors. Produced via immunoSEQ multiplex PCR; TCRdb's table is partial and in-frame only. The profile shows 55,000 to 75,000 clones, about two thirds of them singletons. Source material: PBMCs. These receptor sequences come from a man between 35 and 55 years old in good health and CMV-seropositive. CDR3s include the opening cysteine and the closing phenylalanine or tryptophan. Fields, in order: V gene, clone size, D gene, J gene, CDR3 DNA, CDR3 protein. D genes are given only for firm matches. A row's size may be missing; if present it is once, few, many or a size class.

V gene: TRBV14; clone size: .; D gene: .; J gene: TRBJ1-1; CDR3 DNA: TGTGCCAGCAGCCAAGGGACGGGAGGGTGGAACACTGAAGCTTTCTTT; CDR3 protein: CASSQGTGGWNTEAFF
V gene: TRBV18; clone size: .; D gene: .; J gene: TRBJ2-5; CDR3 DNA: TGTGCCAGCTCACCCCGTCTGGGAGGTGGTTCAGAGACCCAGTACTTC; CDR3 protein: CASSPRLGGGSETQYF
V gene: TRBV28; clone size: .; D gene: TRBD2; J gene: TRBJ2-7; CDR3 DNA: TGTGCCAGCCAGACTAGCGTTGGCGAGCAGTACTTC; CDR3 protein: CASQTSVGEQYF
V gene: TRBV21-1; clone size: once; D gene: .; J gene: TRBJ1-1; CDR3 DNA: TGTGCCAGCAGCAAACCTACGACAGGGGTGAACACTGAAGCTTTCTTT; CDR3 protein: CASSKPTTGVNTEAFF
V gene: TRBV15; clone size: few; D gene: TRBD2; J gene: TRBJ2-7; CDR3 DNA: TGTGCCACCAGCAACCCGGGACTAGCTGCCTACGAGCAGTACTTC; CDR3 protein: CATSNPGLAAYEQYF
V gene: TRBV5-5; clone size: .; D gene: .; J gene: TRBJ2-7; CDR3 DNA: TGTGCCAGCAGCCCACGGCAGGGGGGAACGAACGAGCAGTACTTC; CDR3 protein: CASSPRQGGTNEQYF
V gene: TRBV15; clone size: .; D gene: .; J gene: TRBJ2-1; CDR3 DNA: TGTGCCACCAGCCCTCCCTTCTCCTACAATGAGCAGTTCTTC; CDR3 protein: CATSPPFSYNEQFF
V gene: TRBV9; clone size: .; D gene: .; J gene: TRBJ2-7; CDR3 DNA: TGTGCCAGCAGCGTGGGCAGCTCCTACGAGCAGTACTTC; CDR3 protein: CASSVGSSYEQYF
V gene: TRBV19; clone size: .; D gene: .; J gene: TRBJ2-6; CDR3 DNA: TGTGCCAGTAGTATTGGCAGGGGCAACTCTGGGGCCAACGTCCTGACTTTC; CDR3 protein: CASSIGRGNSGANVLTF
V gene: TRBV18; clone size: .; D gene: .; J gene: TRBJ2-7; CDR3 DNA: TGTGCCAGCTCACCTAGCATCGTCTACGAGCAGTACTTC; CDR3 protein: CASSPSIVYEQYF
V gene: TRBV4-3; clone size: .; D gene: TRBD1; J gene: TRBJ1-5; CDR3 DNA: TGCGCCAGCAGCCAAGACAGGACAGGGGGGTACGATCAGCCCCAGCATTTT; CDR3 protein: CASSQDRTGGYDQPQHF
V gene: TRBV29-1; clone size: .; D gene: TRBD2; J gene: TRBJ2-1; CDR3 DNA: TGCAGCGCCGGGACTACCAATGAGCAGTTCTTC; CDR3 protein: CSAGTTNEQFF
V gene: TRBV19; clone size: .; D gene: TRBD2; J gene: TRBJ2-5; CDR3 DNA: TGTGCCAGTAGTATGGGGACTAGCGGGGGGGAGACCCAGTACTTC; CDR3 protein: CASSMGTSGGETQYF
V gene: TRBV7-2; clone size: .; D gene: TRBD2; J gene: TRBJ2-5; CDR3 DNA: TGTGCGACGACAGCGGGAGTGGAGACCCAGTACTTC; CDR3 protein: CATTAGVETQYF
V gene: TRBV30; clone size: .; D gene: .; J gene: TRBJ1-2; CDR3 DNA: TGTGCCTGGAGTCAGGAGGGAAACTATGGCTACACCTTC; CDR3 protein: CAWSQEGNYGYTF
V gene: TRBV6-5; clone size: .; D gene: TRBD2; J gene: TRBJ2-6; CDR3 DNA: TGTGCCAGCAGTTACGCCCGGGGGGCTGGGGCCAACGTCCTGACTTTC; CDR3 protein: CASSYARGAGANVLTF
V gene: TRBV6-5; clone size: few; D gene: TRBD2; J gene: TRBJ2-2; CDR3 DNA: TGTGCCAGCAGCCATTCTAGCGGGGGCACCGGGGAGCTGTTTTTT; CDR3 protein: CASSHSSGGTGELFF
V gene: TRBV10-3; clone size: .; D gene: TRBD2; J gene: TRBJ2-1; CDR3 DNA: TGTGCCATCAGTGAAGGGACTAGCGGGGGGAGCTCCTACAATGAGCAGTTCTTC; CDR3 protein: CAISEGTSGGSSYNEQFF
V gene: TRBV11-2; clone size: .; D gene: TRBD1; J gene: TRBJ2-3; CDR3 DNA: TGTGCCAGCATGAGGGGCAGGGGGCGTGGGGGGACCACAGATACGCAGTATTTT; CDR3 protein: CASMRGRGRGGTTDTQYF
V gene: TRBV25-1; clone size: .; D gene: .; J gene: TRBJ2-2; CDR3 DNA: TGTGCCAGCAGTGAAGAGGTGGTCGGGGAGCTGTTTTTT; CDR3 protein: CASSEEVVGELFF
V gene: TRBV2; clone size: .; D gene: .; J gene: TRBJ1-2; CDR3 DNA: TGTGCCAGCAGTGGAGGACACCTCTCTGGCTACACCTTC; CDR3 protein: CASSGGHLSGYTF
V gene: TRBV1; clone size: .; D gene: .; J gene: TRBJ1-3; CDR3 DNA: TGCACCAGCAGCCAATTCTTCTCTGGAAACACCATATATTTT; CDR3 protein: CTSSQFFSGNTIYF
V gene: TRBV5-8; clone size: .; D gene: .; J gene: TRBJ1-6; CDR3 DNA: TGTGCCAGCAGCTTGAGGTCGACAGGACCCCTCCACTTT; CDR3 protein: CASSLRSTGPLHF
V gene: TRBV5-6; clone size: .; D gene: .; J gene: TRBJ1-2; CDR3 DNA: TGTGCCAGCAGCTTTACAGGGTACCAACTTAACTATGGCTACACCTTC; CDR3 protein: CASSFTGYQLNYGYTF
V gene: TRBV7-2; clone size: few; D gene: TRBD1; J gene: TRBJ2-5; CDR3 DNA: TGTGCCAGCAGCTTCAACAGGGGGCGCGGAGAGACCCAGTACTTC; CDR3 protein: CASSFNRGRGETQYF
V gene: TRBV28; clone size: few; D gene: .; J gene: TRBJ2-3; CDR3 DNA: TGTGCCAGCAGTTTCTCTAGGAGCACAGATACGCAGTATTTT; CDR3 protein: CASSFSRSTDTQYF
V gene: TRBV9; clone size: .; D gene: TRBD2; J gene: TRBJ2-1; CDR3 DNA: TGTGCCAGCAGCGTAGATCCTAGCGGGGGGGCCATTGATGAGCAGTTCTTC; CDR3 protein: CASSVDPSGGAIDEQFF
V gene: TRBV25-1; clone size: few; D gene: .; J gene: TRBJ2-2; CDR3 DNA: TGTGCCAGCCAACCCAGCGGGCCCACCGGGGAGCTGTTTTTT; CDR3 protein: CASQPSGPTGELFF
V gene: TRBV6-6; clone size: once; D gene: TRBD2; J gene: TRBJ2-3; CDR3 DNA: TGTGCCAGCAGTACCACTAGGGAGGGGAGCACAGATACGCAGTATTTT; CDR3 protein: CASSTTREGSTDTQYF
V gene: TRBV2; clone size: .; D gene: .; J gene: TRBJ1-2; CDR3 DNA: TGTGCCAGGTGGGGGGACTATGGCTACACCTTC; CDR3 protein: CARWGDYGYTF
V gene: TRBV29-1; clone size: .; D gene: TRBD1; J gene: TRBJ1-1; CDR3 DNA: TGCAGCGTTGACCGGACAGGGGAGACCGAAGCTTTCTTT; CDR3 protein: CSVDRTGETEAFF
V gene: TRBV5-4; clone size: .; D gene: TRBD1; J gene: TRBJ2-7; CDR3 DNA: TGTGCCAGCAGCTCTACCGGGACAGGGGTAGCCGAGCAGTACTTC; CDR3 protein: CASSSTGTGVAEQYF
V gene: TRBV27; clone size: .; D gene: .; J gene: TRBJ2-7; CDR3 DNA: TGTGCCAGCAGTCCGAGGCCAGACTACGAGCAGTACTTC; CDR3 protein: CASSPRPDYEQYF
V gene: TRBV5-8; clone size: few; D gene: TRBD1; J gene: TRBJ2-7; CDR3 DNA: TGTGCCAGCAGCTGGGGACAGCACTACGAGCAGTACTTC; CDR3 protein: CASSWGQHYEQYF
V gene: TRBV11-2; clone size: .; D gene: TRBD1; J gene: TRBJ2-5; CDR3 DNA: TGTGCCAGCAGCCATAGGACAGGGGAGACCCAGTACTTC; CDR3 protein: CASSHRTGETQYF
V gene: TRBV15; clone size: .; D gene: .; J gene: TRBJ2-5; CDR3 DNA: TGTGCCACCAGCAGAGAGCCGAGACATGTGGAGACCCAGTACTTC; CDR3 protein: CATSREPRHVETQYF
V gene: TRBV10-3; clone size: .; D gene: TRBD2; J gene: TRBJ2-3; CDR3 DNA: TGTGCCATCAGTGAAACTAGGTTAGCGGGAGATACGCAGTATTTT; CDR3 protein: CAISETRLAGDTQYF
V gene: TRBV28; clone size: .; D gene: .; J gene: TRBJ1-6; CDR3 DNA: TGTGCCAGCAGAACGACAGGCTCTGCTAATTCACCCCTCCACTTT; CDR3 protein: CASRTTGSANSPLHF
V gene: TRBV19; clone size: few; D gene: .; J gene: TRBJ2-1; CDR3 DNA: TGTGCCAGTAGTATAGATCTGATTAGTGCCTACAATGAGCAGTTCTTC; CDR3 protein: CASSIDLISAYNEQFF
V gene: TRBV14; clone size: .; D gene: .; J gene: TRBJ2-7; CDR3 DNA: TGTGCCAGCAGCCAAGAGACAGGTTACGAGCAGTACTTC; CDR3 protein: CASSQETGYEQYF
V gene: TRBV7-6; clone size: .; D gene: TRBD2; J gene: TRBJ2-3; CDR3 DNA: TGTGCCAGCAGCTTAGTGACTAGCGGGGGGGCCACAGATACGCAGTATTTT; CDR3 protein: CASSLVTSGGATDTQYF
V gene: TRBV19; clone size: .; D gene: .; J gene: TRBJ1-4; CDR3 DNA: TGTGCCAGTAGGACAGGAGCTACTAATGAAAAACTGTTTTTT; CDR3 protein: CASRTGATNEKLFF
V gene: TRBV10-3; clone size: few; D gene: .; J gene: TRBJ2-3; CDR3 DNA: TGTGCCATCCCAGGGATTTGGGATACGCAGTATTTT; CDR3 protein: CAIPGIWDTQYF
V gene: TRBV4-2; clone size: .; D gene: TRBD1; J gene: TRBJ1-6; CDR3 DNA: TGTGCCAGCAGCCAAGAGGGGACAGGCGTACATTCACCCCTCCACTTT; CDR3 protein: CASSQEGTGVHSPLHF
V gene: TRBV19; clone size: .; D gene: .; J gene: TRBJ2-7; CDR3 DNA: TGTGCCAGTAGTGTCGCAGGGCCCTACGAGCAGTACTTC; CDR3 protein: CASSVAGPYEQYF
V gene: TRBV5-6; clone size: few; D gene: TRBD1; J gene: TRBJ2-1; CDR3 DNA: TGTGCCAGCAGTTCTAAACGGGACAGCTCCTACAATGAGCAGTTCTTC; CDR3 protein: CASSSKRDSSYNEQFF